The entry below describes one T cell receptor (beta chain). This clonotype has a single count. The specificity of this receptor is unknown. Per-base quality was not reported, and no clone a single base away is much larger than it. These data come from a study of T-cell reconstitution after alpha-beta-depleted transplantation in children (dated by TCRdb to the mid-2010s). About the investigation overall: Using TCR repertoire profiling, the study followed T-cell immune reconstitution in a quantitative way in children after TCRalphabeta/CD19-depleted allogeneic hematopoietic cell transplantation.

CDR1 and CDR2 are drawn from the germline V gene (reference sequence): MNHEY, SMNVEV. There are 15 amino acids in the CDR3, from cysteine to phenylalanine inclusive. Only the CDR3 DNA stays, 45 bases, in frame from base 1. The V and J ends are trimmed by 3 bases and 6 bases, leaving 14 bases between them. The sample's treatment or condition label is to be understood as: allogeneic hematopoietic cell transplantation with graft depleted of TCRalphabeta T cells and CD19 B cells. The transplant recipients were children given TCRalphabeta/CD19-depleted allogeneic hematopoietic cell grafts. Library preparation used PCR. These reads were obtained on an Illumina HiSeq 2500. TCR libraries were prepared with molecular barcoding, using unique molecular identifiers to normalize TCRbeta repertoire quantification. TCRdb reanalyzed the raw reads on its own, using fastp at Q25 for trimming and MiXCR for clone calling, and kept in-frame beta chains. Each entry is one CDR3 protein sequence, shown with its most common DNA and genes. Recorded for this sample are about 980,000 distinct CDR3 sequences; 25% to 35% of them occurred a single time. Roughly 30% of the sample is held by the ten biggest clonotypes.

Study-wide conclusions, independent of this receptor: Apparently early alphabetaT-cell count recovery about two months after transplant reportedly relied on only several hundred rapidly expanded clones derived from non-depleted graft cells. In some patients, the high TCRbeta diversity seen at day 60 was put down to recipient T cells and intrathymic progenitors that had survived conditioning. The frequencies of hyperexpanded clones fell over the following months, and after one year, T-cell counts and TCRbeta diversity were mostly attributed to newly produced T cells.

The clonotype comes from a boy under three years old who had a stem cell transplant for SCID, so the T cells may come from the graft donor. Recombination linked TRBV27 to TRBJ2-2; matching of 6 bases hints at TRBD1 as the D gene. The sequences come from PBMCs, mostly from graft donor cells, collected 360 days after TCRalphabeta/CD19-depleted stem cell transplant. The encoded CDR3 is CASSLRGGKAGELFF. The nucleotide sequence reads as follows: TGTGCCAGCAGTTTGAGAGGGGGAAAGGCCGGGGAGCTGTTTTTT.